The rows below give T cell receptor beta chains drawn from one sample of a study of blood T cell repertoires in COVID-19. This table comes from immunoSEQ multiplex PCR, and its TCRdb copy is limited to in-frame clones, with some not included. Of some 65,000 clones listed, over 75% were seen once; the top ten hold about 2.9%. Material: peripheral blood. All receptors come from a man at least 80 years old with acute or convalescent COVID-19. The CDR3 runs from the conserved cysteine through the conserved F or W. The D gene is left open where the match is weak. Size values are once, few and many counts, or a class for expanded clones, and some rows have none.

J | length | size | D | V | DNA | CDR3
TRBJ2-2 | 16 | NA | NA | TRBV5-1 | TGCGCCAGCAGCGGAGATACGGGTTCGAACACCGGGGAGCTGTTTTTT | CASSGDTGSNTGELFF
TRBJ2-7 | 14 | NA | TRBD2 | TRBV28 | TGTGCCAGCCATACTAGCGGGGGACCCTACGAGCAGTACTTC | CASHTSGGPYEQYF
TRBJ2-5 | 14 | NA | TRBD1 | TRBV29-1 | TGCAGCGTTGATAAGGGACAGGGAGGCCTGGCCCAGTACTTC | CSVDKGQGGLAQYF
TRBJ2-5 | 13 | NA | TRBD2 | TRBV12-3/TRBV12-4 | TGTGCCAGGAGGACTAGCGGCCAAGAGACCCAGTACTTC | CARRTSGQETQYF
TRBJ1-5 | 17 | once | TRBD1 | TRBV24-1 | TGTGCCACCAGTGAGGTACCCCGAGGGGGCGTCAATCAGCCCCAGCATTTT | CATSEVPRGGVNQPQHF
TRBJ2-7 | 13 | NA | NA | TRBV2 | TGTGCCACCAAAGTGGACTTACTCTACGAGCAGTACTTC | CATKVDLLYEQYF
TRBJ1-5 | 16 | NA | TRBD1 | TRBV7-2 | TGTGCCAGCAGCTCCGGGACAGGGAAGTTCAATCAGCCCCAGCATTTT | CASSSGTGKFNQPQHF
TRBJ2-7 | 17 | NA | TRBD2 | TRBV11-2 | TGTGCCAGCAGCCCCCCGCTAGCGGGAGGGCCCGGGGTCGAGCAGTACTTC | CASSPPLAGGPGVEQYF
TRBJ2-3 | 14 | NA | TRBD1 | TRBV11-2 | TGTGCCAGCAGCCCTTGGACAGGGTACGATACGCAGTATTTT | CASSPWTGYDTQYF
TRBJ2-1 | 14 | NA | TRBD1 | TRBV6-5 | TGTGCCAGCCCCGGGACAGGTACCTACAATGAGCAGTTCTTC | CASPGTGTYNEQFF
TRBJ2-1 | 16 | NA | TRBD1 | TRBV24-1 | TGTGCCACCAGTGAAAGACAGGGGCCGCGTTTCAATGAGCAGTTCTTC | CATSERQGPRFNEQFF
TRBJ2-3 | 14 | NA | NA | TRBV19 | TGTGCCAGTAGAGAGGACTTCAGCACAGATACGCAGTATTTT | CASREDFSTDTQYF
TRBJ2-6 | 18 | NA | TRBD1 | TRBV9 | TGTGCCAGCAGCGTAGCGGGACAGGGATCCCCCGGGGCCAACGTCCTGACTTTC | CASSVAGQGSPGANVLTF
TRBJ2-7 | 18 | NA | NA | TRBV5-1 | TGCGCCAGCAGCTTGGGGGACCCTGGCCAGGGAGGAAGCTACGAGCAGTACTTC | CASSLGDPGQGGSYEQYF
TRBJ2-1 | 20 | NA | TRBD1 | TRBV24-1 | TGTGCCACCAGTGATCGAAGTACAGGGGGCGCCGGATTCCCCTACAATGAGCAGTTCTTC | CATSDRSTGGAGFPYNEQFF
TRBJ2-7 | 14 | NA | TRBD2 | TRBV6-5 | TGTGCCAGCAGGCTTACTAGCGATCCCTACGAGCAGTACTTC | CASRLTSDPYEQYF
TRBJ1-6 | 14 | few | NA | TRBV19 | TGTGCCAGTAGTCCAGGACGGCGGGGGTCACCCCTCCACTTT | CASSPGRRGSPLHF
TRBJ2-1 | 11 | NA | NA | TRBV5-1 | TGCGCCAGCAGCTTCGACAATGAGCAGTTCTTC | CASSFDNEQFF
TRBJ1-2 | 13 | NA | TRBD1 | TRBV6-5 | TGTGCCAGCAGTCTACAGGGGACCATGGGCTACACCTTC | CASSLQGTMGYTF
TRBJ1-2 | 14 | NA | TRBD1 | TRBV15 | TGTGCCACCAGCTTTAACAGGGGGAACTATGGCTACACCTTC | CATSFNRGNYGYTF
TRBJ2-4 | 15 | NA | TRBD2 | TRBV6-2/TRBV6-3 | TGTGCCAGCAGTTATGGCGGGAGTCTTCAAAACATTCAGTACTTC | CASSYGGSLQNIQYF
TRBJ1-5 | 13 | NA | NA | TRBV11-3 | TGTGCCAGCAGTCCGGGGGGGGAACAGCCCCAGCATTTT | CASSPGGEQPQHF
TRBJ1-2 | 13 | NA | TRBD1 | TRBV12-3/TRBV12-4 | TGTGCCAGCAACCCGGGACAGGCGGGCTACTACACCTTC | CASNPGQAGYYTF
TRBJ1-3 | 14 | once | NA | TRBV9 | TGTGCCAGCAGCGTCGACATGTTTATGGGCACCATATATTTT | CASSVDMFMGTIYF
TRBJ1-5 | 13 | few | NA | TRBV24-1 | TGTGCCACCCAACAGAACAGCAATCAGCCCCAGCATTTT | CATQQNSNQPQHF
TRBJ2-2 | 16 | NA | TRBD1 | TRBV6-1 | TGTGCCAGCAGTGAATTCGGACAGGGCAAGCCCGGGGAGCTGTTTTTT | CASSEFGQGKPGELFF
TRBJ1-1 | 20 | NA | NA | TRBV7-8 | TGTGCCAGCAGCTTAAAGTTCATTACAGGGTTAAAAACGGTGGGCACTGAAGCTTTCTTT | CASSLKFITGLKTVGTEAFF
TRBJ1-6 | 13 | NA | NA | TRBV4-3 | TGCGCCAGCAGCCAAGATCGGGATTCACCCCTCCACTTT | CASSQDRDSPLHF
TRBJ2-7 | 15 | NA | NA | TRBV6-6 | TGTGCCAGCAAGGCGGGTGTCAGCGGCTCCTACGAGCAGTACTTC | CASKAGVSGSYEQYF
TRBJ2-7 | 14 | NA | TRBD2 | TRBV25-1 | TGTGCCAGCAGTGAGGCCGGGACTAGCGGCGAGCAGTACTTC | CASSEAGTSGEQYF
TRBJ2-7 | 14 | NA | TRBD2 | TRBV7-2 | TGTGCCAGCAGTGAGACTAGCGGGAGACGTGAGCAGTACTTC | CASSETSGRREQYF
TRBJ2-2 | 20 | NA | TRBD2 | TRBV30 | TGTGCCTGGAGTCGCGGGACTAGCGGGAGCCAACGGTGGGACACCGGGGAGCTGTTTTTT | CAWSRGTSGSQRWDTGELFF
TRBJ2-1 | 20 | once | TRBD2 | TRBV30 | TGTGCCTGGAGTGCCTCTCCGGGACTAGCGGACGTTAGCTCCTACAATGAGCAGTTCTTC | CAWSASPGLADVSSYNEQFF
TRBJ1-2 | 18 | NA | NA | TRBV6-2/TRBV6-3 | TGTGCCAGCAGTTATGAAGTAGGACAGAGCAAGGCGTACGATGGCTACACCTTC | CASSYEVGQSKAYDGYTF
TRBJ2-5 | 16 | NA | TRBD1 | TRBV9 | TGTGCCAGCAGCGTCCGTCCCGGGACAGGGAAAGAGACCCAGTACTTC | CASSVRPGTGKETQYF
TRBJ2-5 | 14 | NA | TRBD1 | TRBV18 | TGTGCCAGCTCCCCCGGGACAGCCCAAGAGACCCAGTACTTC | CASSPGTAQETQYF
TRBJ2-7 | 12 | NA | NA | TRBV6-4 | TGTGCCAGCAGAAACGACAGCTACGAGCAGTACTTC | CASRNDSYEQYF
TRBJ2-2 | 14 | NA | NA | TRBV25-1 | TGTGCCAGCACCCCAACAGCGAACACCGGGGAGCTGTTTTTT | CASTPTANTGELFF
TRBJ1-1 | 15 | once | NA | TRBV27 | TGTGCCAGCAGTTTAGTCCCAGATATGAACACTGAAGCTTTCTTT | CASSLVPDMNTEAFF
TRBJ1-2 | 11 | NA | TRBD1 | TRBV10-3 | TGTGCCATCAGTGGACAGGGCGGCTACACCTTC | CAISGQGGYTF
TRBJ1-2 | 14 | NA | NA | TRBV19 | TGTGCCAGTAGTGCGGACAGCCTTAACTATGGCTACACCTTC | CASSADSLNYGYTF
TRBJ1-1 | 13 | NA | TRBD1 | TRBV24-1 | TGTGCCACCCGGGGACAGCCGAACACTGAAGCTTTCTTT | CATRGQPNTEAFF
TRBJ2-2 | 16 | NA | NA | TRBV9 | TGTGCCAGCAGCGTAGACCCTACAGGGAACACCGGGGAGCTGTTTTTT | CASSVDPTGNTGELFF
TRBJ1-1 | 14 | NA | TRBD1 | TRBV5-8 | TGTGCCAGCAGCTTGCGAACAGGGGGCACTGAAGCTTTCTTT | CASSLRTGGTEAFF
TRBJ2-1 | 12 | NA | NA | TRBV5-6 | TGTGCCAGCAGCCCTAGTAACGGGGAGCAGTTCTTC | CASSPSNGEQFF
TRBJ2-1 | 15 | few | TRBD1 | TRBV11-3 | TGTGCCAGCAGCCATCAACAGGGGCCCTACAATGAGCAGTTCTTC | CASSHQQGPYNEQFF
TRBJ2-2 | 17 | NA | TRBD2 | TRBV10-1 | TGCGCCAGCAGTCGGACTAGCGGGATCGGTGACACCGGGGAGCTGTTTTTT | CASSRTSGIGDTGELFF
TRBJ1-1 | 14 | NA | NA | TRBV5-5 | TGTGCCACCACGGTTTCGCAGGGTCTCACTGAAGCTTTCTTT | CATTVSQGLTEAFF
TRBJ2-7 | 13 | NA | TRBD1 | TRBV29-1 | TGCAGCGCTTTAAGACAGGGGTTCCACGAGCAGTACTTC | CSALRQGFHEQYF
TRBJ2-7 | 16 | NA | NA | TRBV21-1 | TGTGCCAGCAGTGACCGGACACCCTCTACCTCCTACGAGCAGTACTTC | CASSDRTPSTSYEQYF
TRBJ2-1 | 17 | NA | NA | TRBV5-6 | TGTGCCAGCAGCTTTATCCGGGTGTCCCGTGGGTACAATGAGCAGTTCTTC | CASSFIRVSRGYNEQFF
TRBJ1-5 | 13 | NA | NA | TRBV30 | TGTGCCTGGAGTGGGGGCAGCAATCAGCCCCAGCATTTT | CAWSGGSNQPQHF